Listed below are T cell receptor beta chains from one sample, sequenced in a study of CD8 T cells in ankylosing spondylitis. Via MiXCR, TCRdb re-called the 5' RACE reads, giving one row per CDR3 protein. The sample shows 200,000 to 250,000 distinct CDR3 sequences, approximately 20% of them seen only once. The sequencing sample was made of blood, either unsorted or a sorted T cell fraction (not recorded which). The receptors derive from a male donor with ankylosing spondylitis. Each CDR3 is given with its conserved first and last residue. The order of the fields is D gene, clone size, J gene, V gene, CDR3 DNA, CDR3 protein. A D gene is named only where the DNA matches it firmly. Part of the rows lack a size; the others show once, few, many or a class for expanded clones.

D gene: TRBD1
clone size: .
J gene: TRBJ2-2
V gene: TRBV11-1
CDR3 DNA: TGTGCCAGCAGCCCGACCCCCGGGACAGGGCCAGTCACCGGGGAGCTGTTTTTT
CDR3 protein: CASSPTPGTGPVTGELFF

D gene: TRBD2
clone size: .
J gene: TRBJ2-1
V gene: TRBV4-2
CDR3 DNA: TGTGCCAGCAGCCTTTTAGCGGGCTCTACTTACAATGAGCAGTTCTTC
CDR3 protein: CASSLLAGSTYNEQFF

D gene: TRBD2
clone size: .
J gene: TRBJ2-1
V gene: TRBV12-3/TRBV12-4
CDR3 DNA: TGTGCCAGCAGTGTACTAGCGGGAGACCCATACAATGAGCAGTTCTTC
CDR3 protein: CASSVLAGDPYNEQFF

D gene: .
clone size: .
J gene: TRBJ2-3
V gene: TRBV7-9
CDR3 DNA: TGTGCCAGCAGCTCACCAATGAACGCAGATACGCCGTATTTT
CDR3 protein: CASSSPMNADTPYF

D gene: .
clone size: many
J gene: TRBJ1-3
V gene: TRBV12-3/TRBV12-4
CDR3 DNA: TGTGCCAGCACCACGGGATTATCTGGAAACACCATATATTTT
CDR3 protein: CASTTGLSGNTIYF

D gene: .
clone size: .
J gene: TRBJ1-1
V gene: TRBV7-9
CDR3 DNA: TGTGCCAGCACCCCCCCGGCGGACACTGAAGCTTTCTTT
CDR3 protein: CASTPPADTEAFF

D gene: .
clone size: .
J gene: TRBJ1-1
V gene: TRBV30
CDR3 DNA: TGTGCCTGGGGGACGGTGAACACTGAAGCTTTCTTT
CDR3 protein: CAWGTVNTEAFF

D gene: .
clone size: many
J gene: TRBJ2-2
V gene: TRBV29-1
CDR3 DNA: TGCAGCGTTGAAGAAGGGCGCGGTTGGGGGCTCCGAAACACCGGGGAGCTGTTTTTT
CDR3 protein: CSVEEGRGWGLRNTGELFF

D gene: .
clone size: many
J gene: TRBJ2-1
V gene: TRBV5-1
CDR3 DNA: TGCGCCAGCAGCTTTTACGGTCGTTGGGGGGACAATGAGCAGTTCTTC
CDR3 protein: CASSFYGRWGDNEQFF

D gene: .
clone size: .
J gene: TRBJ2-3
V gene: TRBV7-3
CDR3 DNA: TGTGCCAGCAGCCCCCGATGGGGGGGCGACACAGATACGCAGTATTTT
CDR3 protein: CASSPRWGGDTDTQYF

D gene: .
clone size: few
J gene: TRBJ2-7
V gene: TRBV27
CDR3 DNA: TGTGCCAGCAGTTTTCGGCAGTCAGGCGACCCGGTCTTATACGAGCAGTACTTC
CDR3 protein: CASSFRQSGDPVLYEQYF

D gene: .
clone size: .
J gene: TRBJ2-7
V gene: TRBV5-6
CDR3 DNA: TGTGCCAGCAGCTTGGCTGATGAGGGGTACGAGCAGTACTTC
CDR3 protein: CASSLADEGYEQYF

D gene: .
clone size: .
J gene: TRBJ2-7
V gene: TRBV20-1
CDR3 DNA: TGCAGTGCTAGAGATCAGGCCACACAACCCCTCTACGAGCAGTACTTC
CDR3 protein: CSARDQATQPLYEQYF

D gene: TRBD1
clone size: .
J gene: TRBJ2-5
V gene: TRBV5-5
CDR3 DNA: TGTGCCAGCAGCCCGGGACAGGGTTTGGTAGAGACCCAGTACTTC
CDR3 protein: CASSPGQGLVETQYF

D gene: .
clone size: few
J gene: TRBJ2-2
V gene: TRBV12-5
CDR3 DNA: TGTGCTAGTGGTTTGGTAGAGACCGGGGAGCTGTTTTTT
CDR3 protein: CASGLVETGELFF

D gene: .
clone size: .
J gene: TRBJ2-1
V gene: TRBV7-9
CDR3 DNA: TGTGCCAGCAGCTTAGGAGAAAACAATGAGCAGTTCTTC
CDR3 protein: CASSLGENNEQFF

D gene: .
clone size: .
J gene: TRBJ2-2
V gene: TRBV9
CDR3 DNA: TGTGCCAGCAGCGTAGGGTCAGGGGCCTTCCTCGCGAACACCGGGGAGCTGTTTTTT
CDR3 protein: CASSVGSGAFLANTGELFF

D gene: .
clone size: .
J gene: TRBJ1-1
V gene: TRBV20-1
CDR3 DNA: TGCAGTGCTAGAGATTTTGGCGACACTGAAGCTTTCTTT
CDR3 protein: CSARDFGDTEAFF

D gene: .
clone size: many
J gene: TRBJ2-1
V gene: TRBV6-2/TRBV6-3
CDR3 DNA: TGTGCCAGCAGCCGGGGAGTAAATGAGCAGTTCTTC
CDR3 protein: CASSRGVNEQFF

D gene: .
clone size: .
J gene: TRBJ2-2
V gene: TRBV4-3
CDR3 DNA: TGCGCCAGCAGCCAGGACAGCTACACCGGGGAGCTGTTTTTT
CDR3 protein: CASSQDSYTGELFF

D gene: TRBD2
clone size: few
J gene: TRBJ2-1
V gene: TRBV2
CDR3 DNA: TGTGCCAGCAGTGATGGGACTAGCGGGATAAACGAGGGTAATGAGCAGTTCTTC
CDR3 protein: CASSDGTSGINEGNEQFF

D gene: TRBD1
clone size: .
J gene: TRBJ1-1
V gene: TRBV2
CDR3 DNA: TGTGCCAGACAGGGGGCGCAGAACACTGAAGCTTTCTTT
CDR3 protein: CARQGAQNTEAFF